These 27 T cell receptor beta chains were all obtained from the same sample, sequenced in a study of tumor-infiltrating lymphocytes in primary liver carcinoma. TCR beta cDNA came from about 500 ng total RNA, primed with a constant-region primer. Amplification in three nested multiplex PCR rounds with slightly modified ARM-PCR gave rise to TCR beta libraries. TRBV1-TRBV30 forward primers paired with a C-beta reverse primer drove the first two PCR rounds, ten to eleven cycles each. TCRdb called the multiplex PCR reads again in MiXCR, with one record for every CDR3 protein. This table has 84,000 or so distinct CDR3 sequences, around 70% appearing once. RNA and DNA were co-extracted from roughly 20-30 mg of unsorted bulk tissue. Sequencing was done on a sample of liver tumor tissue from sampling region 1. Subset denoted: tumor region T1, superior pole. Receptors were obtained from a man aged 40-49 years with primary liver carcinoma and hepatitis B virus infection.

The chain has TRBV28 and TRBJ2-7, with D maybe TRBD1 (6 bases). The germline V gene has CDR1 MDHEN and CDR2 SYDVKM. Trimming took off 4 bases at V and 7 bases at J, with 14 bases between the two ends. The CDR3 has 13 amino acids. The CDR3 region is CASSSTTGWEQYF. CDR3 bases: TGTGCCAGCAGTTCAACGACAGGTTGGGAGCAGTACTTC.

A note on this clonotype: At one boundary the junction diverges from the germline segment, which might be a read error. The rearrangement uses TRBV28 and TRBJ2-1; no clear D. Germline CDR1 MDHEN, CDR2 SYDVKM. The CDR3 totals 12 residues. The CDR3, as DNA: TGTGCCAGCAGTTTGACCTACAATGAACAGTTATTC. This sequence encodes CASSLTYNEQLF. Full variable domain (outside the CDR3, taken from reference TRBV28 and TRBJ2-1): DVKVTQSSRYLVKRTGEKVFLECVQDMDHENMFWYRQDPGLGLRLIYFSYDVKMKEKGDIPEGYSVSREKKERFSLILESASTNQTSMYLCASSLTYNEQLFGPGTRLTVL.

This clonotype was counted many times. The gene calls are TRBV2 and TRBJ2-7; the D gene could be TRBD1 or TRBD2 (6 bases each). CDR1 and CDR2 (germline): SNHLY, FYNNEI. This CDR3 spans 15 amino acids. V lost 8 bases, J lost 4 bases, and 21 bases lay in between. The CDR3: CASLTGALATYEQYF. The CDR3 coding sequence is TGTGCCAGCTTAACGGGGGCCCTGGCAACTTACGAGCAGTACTTC.

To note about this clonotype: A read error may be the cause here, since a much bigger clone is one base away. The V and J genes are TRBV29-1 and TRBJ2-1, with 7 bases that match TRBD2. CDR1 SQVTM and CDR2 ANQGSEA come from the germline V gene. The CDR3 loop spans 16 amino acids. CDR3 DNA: TGCAGCGTTGAAGGGGGCGGGGCTAGCGGCTACAATGAGCAGCTCTTC. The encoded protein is CSVEGGGASGYNEQLF.

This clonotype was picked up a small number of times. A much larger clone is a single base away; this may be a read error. The CDR3 nucleotides read TGTGCCAGCAGCCGAGGGGAGTCCATCGGGGAGCTGTTTTTT. Translating gives CASSRGESIGELFF. The V call is TRBV14, the J call TRBJ2-2; D is perhaps TRBD1 or TRBD2 (5 bases each). Germline V CDR1 and CDR2: SGHDN, FVKESK. The length of the CDR3 is 14 residues. The V gene lost 4 bases and the J gene lost 7 bases, with 13 bases spanning the gap.

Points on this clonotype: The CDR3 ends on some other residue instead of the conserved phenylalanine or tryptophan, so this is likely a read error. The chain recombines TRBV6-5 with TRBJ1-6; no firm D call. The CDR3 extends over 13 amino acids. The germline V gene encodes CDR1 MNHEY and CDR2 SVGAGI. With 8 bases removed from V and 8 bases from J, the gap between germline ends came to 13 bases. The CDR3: CASGHEEDSPLHL. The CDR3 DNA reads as TGTGCCAGCGGCCACGAGGAGGATTCACCCCTCCACCTT.

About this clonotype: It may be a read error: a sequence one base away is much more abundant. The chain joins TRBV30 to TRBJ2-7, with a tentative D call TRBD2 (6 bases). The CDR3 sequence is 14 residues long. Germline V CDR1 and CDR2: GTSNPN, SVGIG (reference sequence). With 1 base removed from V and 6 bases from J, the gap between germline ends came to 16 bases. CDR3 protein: CAWSASVIFPEQYF. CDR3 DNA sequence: TGTGCCTGGAGTGCTAGCGTGATCTTTCCCGAGCAGTACTTC.

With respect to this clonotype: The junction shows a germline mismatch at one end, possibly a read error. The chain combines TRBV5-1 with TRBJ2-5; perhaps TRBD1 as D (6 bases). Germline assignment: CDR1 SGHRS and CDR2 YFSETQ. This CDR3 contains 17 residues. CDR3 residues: CASSSNPLGGAVETQYF. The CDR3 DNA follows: TGCGCCAGTAGCTCCAACCCCCTAGGGGGAGCCGTAGAGACCCAGTACTTC.

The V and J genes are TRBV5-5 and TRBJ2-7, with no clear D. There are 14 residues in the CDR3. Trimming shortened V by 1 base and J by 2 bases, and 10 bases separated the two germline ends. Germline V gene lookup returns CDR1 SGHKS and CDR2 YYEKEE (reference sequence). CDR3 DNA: TGTGCCAGCAGCTTGCATGACGGCCCCTACGAGCAGTACTTC. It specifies CASSLHDGPYEQYF. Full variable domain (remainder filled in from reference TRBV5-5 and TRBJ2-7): DAGVTQSPTHLIKTRGQQVTLRCSPISGHKSVSWYQQVLGQGPQFIFQYYEKEERGRGNFPDRFSARQFPNYSSELNVNALLLGDSALYLCASSLHDGPYEQYFGPGTRLTVT.

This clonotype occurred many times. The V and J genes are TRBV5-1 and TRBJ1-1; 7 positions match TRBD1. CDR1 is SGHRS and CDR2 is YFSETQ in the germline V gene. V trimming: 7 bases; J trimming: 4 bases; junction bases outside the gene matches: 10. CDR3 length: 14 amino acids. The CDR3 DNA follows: TGCGCCAGCGGAAAAGGGGGCGCAGGCACTGAAGCTTTCTTT. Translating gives CASGKGGAGTEAFF.

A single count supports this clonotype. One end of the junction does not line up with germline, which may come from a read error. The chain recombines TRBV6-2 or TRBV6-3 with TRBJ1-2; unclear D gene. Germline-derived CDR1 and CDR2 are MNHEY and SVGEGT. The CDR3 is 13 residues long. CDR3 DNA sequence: TGTGTCAGCAGTTACGACGGTAACTATGGGTACACCTTC. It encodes CVSSYDGNYGYTF.

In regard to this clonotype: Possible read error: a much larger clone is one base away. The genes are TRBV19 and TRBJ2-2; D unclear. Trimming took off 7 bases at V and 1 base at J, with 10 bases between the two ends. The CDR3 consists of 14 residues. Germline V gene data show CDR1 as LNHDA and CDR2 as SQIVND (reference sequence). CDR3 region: CASIRNVNTGELFF. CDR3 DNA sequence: TGTGCCAGTATTCGGAATGTGAACACCGGGGAGCTGTTTTTT.

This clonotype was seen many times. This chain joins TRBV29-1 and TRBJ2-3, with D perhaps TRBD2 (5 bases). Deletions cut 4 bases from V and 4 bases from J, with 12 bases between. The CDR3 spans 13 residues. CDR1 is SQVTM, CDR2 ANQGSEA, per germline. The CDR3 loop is CSVVPGLSDTQYF. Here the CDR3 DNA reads TGCAGCGTTGTTCCGGGATTGTCAGATACGCAGTATTTT.

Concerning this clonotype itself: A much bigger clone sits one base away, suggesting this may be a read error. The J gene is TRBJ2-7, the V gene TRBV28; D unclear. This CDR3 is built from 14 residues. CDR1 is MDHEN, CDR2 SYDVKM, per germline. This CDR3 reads CVSSLSLELNEQYF. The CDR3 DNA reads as TGTGTCAGCAGTTTATCCCTGGAGTTAAACGAGCAGTACTTC.

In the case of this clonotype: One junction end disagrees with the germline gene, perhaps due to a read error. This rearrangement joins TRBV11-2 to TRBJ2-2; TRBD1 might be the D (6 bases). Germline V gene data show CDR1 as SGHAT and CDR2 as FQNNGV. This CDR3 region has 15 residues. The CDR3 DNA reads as TGTGCGAGCAGCCCCGATGGAACAGGGACCGGGGAGATGTTTTTT. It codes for CASSPDGTGTGEMFF.

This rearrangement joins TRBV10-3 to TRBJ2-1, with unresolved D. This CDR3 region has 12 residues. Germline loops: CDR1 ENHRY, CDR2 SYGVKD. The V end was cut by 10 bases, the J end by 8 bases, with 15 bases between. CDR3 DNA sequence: TGTGCCACCCATGACACCGAATATGAGCAGTTCTTC. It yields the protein CATHDTEYEQFF.

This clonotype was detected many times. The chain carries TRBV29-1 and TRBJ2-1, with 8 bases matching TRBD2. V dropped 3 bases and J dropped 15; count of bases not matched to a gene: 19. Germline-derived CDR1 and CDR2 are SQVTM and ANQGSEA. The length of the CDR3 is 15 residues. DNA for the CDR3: TGCAGCGTTGATGGCGAGGACAAAACCGGGACTAGGGGGTTCTTC. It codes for CSVDGEDKTGTRGFF.

The CDR3 coding sequence is TGTGCCAGCAGACCAACAGGCCCTAAAAAACTGTTTTTT. This encodes CASRPTGPKKLFF. V usage is TRBV28 and J usage is TRBJ1-4; D is perhaps TRBD1 (5 bases). V lost 6 bases and J lost 9, with 14 bases in between. The V gene's germline CDR1 is MDHEN and CDR2 SYDVKM. The CDR3 is made up of 13 amino acids.

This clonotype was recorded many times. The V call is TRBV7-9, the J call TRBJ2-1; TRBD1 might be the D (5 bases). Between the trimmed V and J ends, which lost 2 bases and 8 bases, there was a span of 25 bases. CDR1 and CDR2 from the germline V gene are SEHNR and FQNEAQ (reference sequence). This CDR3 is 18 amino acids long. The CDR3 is CASSLSSGRDVLTDEQFF. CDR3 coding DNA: TGTGCCAGCAGCTTAAGCTCTGGCAGGGATGTCCTTACAGATGAGCAGTTCTTC.

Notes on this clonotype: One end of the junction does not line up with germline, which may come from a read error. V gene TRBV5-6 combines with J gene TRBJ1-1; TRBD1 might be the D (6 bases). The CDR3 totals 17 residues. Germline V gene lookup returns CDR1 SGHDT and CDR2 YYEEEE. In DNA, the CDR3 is TGTGCCAGCAGCTTGGATAGTACGAGAAGGGGGGCCACTGGAGCTTCCTTT. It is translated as CASSLDSTRRGATGASF.

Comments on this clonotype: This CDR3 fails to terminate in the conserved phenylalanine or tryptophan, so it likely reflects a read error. Here the CDR3 DNA reads TGTGCCAGCAGTCTCTGGAGCCTGGGCAGGAGCAATGAGCAGTTCCTC. Translating gives CASSLWSLGRSNEQFL. The chain is built from TRBV12-3 or TRBV12-4 and TRBJ2-1; D gene unclear. This CDR3 has 16 amino acids. V lost 5 bases and J lost 6, with 20 bases in between.

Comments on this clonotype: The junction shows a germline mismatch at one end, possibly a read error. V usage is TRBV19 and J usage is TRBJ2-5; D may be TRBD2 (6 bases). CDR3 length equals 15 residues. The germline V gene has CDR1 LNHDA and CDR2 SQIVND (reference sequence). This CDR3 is CASSGIVGKAETQYF. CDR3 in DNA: TGCGCCAGTAGCGGTATAGTGGGCAAGGCGGAGACCCAGTACTTC.

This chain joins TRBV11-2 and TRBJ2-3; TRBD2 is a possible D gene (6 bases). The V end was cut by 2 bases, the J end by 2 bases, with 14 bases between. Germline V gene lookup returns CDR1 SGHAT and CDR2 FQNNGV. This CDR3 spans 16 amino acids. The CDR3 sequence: CASSLCVGGLTDTQYF. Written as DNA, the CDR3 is TGTGCCAGCAGCTTATGTGTGGGGGGTCTCACAGATACGCAGTATTTT. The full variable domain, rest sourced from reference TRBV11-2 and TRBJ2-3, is EAGVAQSPRYKIIEKRQSVAFWCNPISGHATLYWYQQILGQGPKLLIQFQNNGVVDDSQLPKDRFSAERLKGVDSTLKIQPAKLEDSAVYLCASSLCVGGLTDTQYFGPGTRLTVL.

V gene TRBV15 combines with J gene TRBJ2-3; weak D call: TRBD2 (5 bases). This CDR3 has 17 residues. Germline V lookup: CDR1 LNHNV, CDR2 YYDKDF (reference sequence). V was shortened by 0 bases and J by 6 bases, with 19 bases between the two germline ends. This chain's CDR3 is CATSRDGRPGGHDTQYF. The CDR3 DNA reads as TGTGCCACCAGCAGAGATGGAAGACCGGGCGGGCACGATACGCAGTATTTT.

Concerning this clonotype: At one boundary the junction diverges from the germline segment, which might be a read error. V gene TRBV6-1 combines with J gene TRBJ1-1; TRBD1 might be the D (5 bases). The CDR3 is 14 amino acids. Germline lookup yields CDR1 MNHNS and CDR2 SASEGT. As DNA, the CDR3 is TGTACCAGCAGGGAATACCGGGTGAGCACTGAAGCTTTCTTT. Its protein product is CTSREYRVSTEAFF.

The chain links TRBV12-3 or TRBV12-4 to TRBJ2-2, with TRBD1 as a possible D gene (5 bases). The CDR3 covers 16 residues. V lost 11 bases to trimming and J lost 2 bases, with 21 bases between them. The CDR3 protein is CADSLYPGPNTGELFF. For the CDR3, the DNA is TGTGCCGACAGTTTATACCCAGGGCCCAACACCGGGGAGCTGTTTTTT.

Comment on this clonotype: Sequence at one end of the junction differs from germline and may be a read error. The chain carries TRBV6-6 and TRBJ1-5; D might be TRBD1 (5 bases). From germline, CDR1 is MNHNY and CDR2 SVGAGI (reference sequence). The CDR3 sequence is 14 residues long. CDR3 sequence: CVSSSSGGGQPQHF. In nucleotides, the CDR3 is TGTGTCAGCAGCTCCTCGGGGGGGGGTCAGCCCCAACATTTT.